The 3 T cell receptor beta chains below come from one sample, sequenced in a study of blood T cell repertoires in COVID-19. The assay was immunoSEQ multiplex PCR, and TCRdb's table has in-frame clones only and misses some. The sample gives just under 60,000 clones, 80% to 85% of which show up once; 9.6% is in the top ten. The sample comprised peripheral blood. The receptors come from a man of 80 years or more with COVID-19, enrolled during active disease.

The chain has TRBV6-5 and TRBJ1-2, with D uncertain. The CDR3 runs 13 residues. V was cut by 6 bases and J by 7 bases, with 15 bases left in between. The germline CDR1 and CDR2 sequences are MNHEY and SVGAGI. The DNA of the CDR3 is TGTGCCAGCAGAGTTCACACAGAGGGTGGCTACACCTTC. Protein: CASRVHTEGGYTF.

The chain combines TRBV7-9 with TRBJ1-3; the D is unclear. The V end lost 5 bases, the J end lost 6 bases, and 11 bases lay between the germline ends. Germline V gene sequence: CDR1 SEHNR, CDR2 FQNEAQ (reference sequence). This CDR3 has 13 amino acids. CDR3 sequence reads: CASSPGAENTIYF. CDR3 coding DNA: TGTGCCAGCAGCCCGGGAGCTGAAAACACCATATATTTT. Combining the CDR3 with reference TRBV7-9 and TRBJ1-3 gives the whole variable domain DTGVSQNPRHKITKRGQNVTFRCDPISEHNRLYWYRQTLGQGPEFLTYFQNEAQLEKSRLLSDRFSAERPKGSFSTLEIQRTEQGDSAMYLCASSPGAENTIYFGEGSWLTVV.

The gene calls are TRBV10-3 and TRBJ2-5, with D maybe TRBD2 (5 bases). Trimming removed 0 bases from V and 7 bases from J, with 12 bases in between. The length of the CDR3 is 14 residues. The V gene's germline CDR1 is ENHRY and CDR2 SYGVKD. CDR3 in DNA: TGTGCCATCAGTGAGTCGGAGCGGACCGGGACCCAGTACTTC. Translated: CAISESERTGTQYF.